The 9 T cell receptor beta chains reported below all come from one sample, sequenced in a study of control samples from healthy donors and cancer patients. Measured with immunoSEQ multiplex PCR; TCRdb has only the in-frame clones, and not every one. The sample has 85,000 to 120,000 clones; 92% are singletons. Sequenced input: blood. These receptors were collected from a woman younger than 30 in good health.

J is TRBJ2-7 and V is TRBV29-1; D may correspond to TRBD1 or TRBD2 (5 bases each). CDR3 size: 14 residues. V was clipped by 0 bases and J by 7 bases, with 16 bases between them. Germline assignment: CDR1 SQVTM and CDR2 ANQGSEA. CDR3 nucleotides: TGCAGCGTTGAAGATCGGGGACGGGTCAGGGAGCAGTACTTC. Encoded protein: CSVEDRGRVREQYF.

The rearrangement links TRBV6-5 to TRBJ1-1; TRBD1 aligns across 7 bases. The CDR3 consists of 13 residues. V lost 6 bases and J lost 7; bases outside the gene matches: 8. Looked up from germline, CDR1 is MNHEY and CDR2 is SVGAGI. CDR3: CASSEASGGEAFF. The DNA of the CDR3 is TGTGCCAGCAGCGAGGCGTCAGGGGGTGAAGCTTTCTTT.

The chain has TRBV7-9 and TRBJ1-3, with no clear D. Germline-derived CDR1 and CDR2 are SEHNR and FQNEAQ (reference sequence). The V gene lost 1 base and the J gene lost 0 bases, with 16 bases spanning the gap. There are 18 residues in the CDR3. In DNA, the CDR3 is TGTGCCAGCAGCTTAGAGTTTTCGGCCTGGAGCTCTGGAAACACCATATATTTT. Protein product: CASSLEFSAWSSGNTIYF.

The V and J genes are TRBV5-1 and TRBJ1-1; D gene uncertain. The CDR3 runs to 16 residues. V gave up 3 bases and J gave up 0 bases, with 15 bases separating them. The germline V gene has CDR1 SGHRS and CDR2 YFSETQ. Here the CDR3 reads CASSSPRTGMNTEAFF. CDR3 in DNA: TGCGCCAGCAGCTCCCCAAGGACGGGGATGAACACTGAAGCTTTCTTT.

CDR3 DNA: TGTGCCAGCAGCCAAAGGGCCTTGACGATGAACACCGGGGAGCTGTTTTTT. Amino acids: CASSQRALTMNTGELFF. The gene calls are TRBV11-2 and TRBJ2-2; D unclear. The CDR3 has 17 amino acids. Germline V gene sequence: CDR1 SGHAT, CDR2 FQNNGV. V lost 5 bases, J lost 1 base, and 17 bases lay in between. Full variable domain (remainder filled in from reference TRBV11-2 and TRBJ2-2): EAGVAQSPRYKIIEKRQSVAFWCNPISGHATLYWYQQILGQGPKLLIQFQNNGVVDDSQLPKDRFSAERLKGVDSTLKIQPAKLEDSAVYLCASSQRALTMNTGELFFGEGSRLTVL.

The chain uses TRBV4-1 and TRBJ2-7; perhaps TRBD1 as D (6 bases). Germline V lookup: CDR1 MGHRA, CDR2 YSYEKL. This CDR3 has 17 amino acids. Trimming removed 0 bases at V and 0 bases at J, with 15 bases between. The CDR3 nucleotides read TGCGCCAGCAGCCAAGAAATTGCTTCGACAGGCTCCTACGAGCAGTACTTC. It translates to CASSQEIASTGSYEQYF.

The chain joins TRBV11-3 to TRBJ2-7, with D possibly matching TRBD1 (6 bases). Germline lookup yields CDR1 SGHNT and CDR2 YENEEA. This CDR3 has 17 residues. Trimming took 0 bases from V and 2 from J, leaving 17 bases between them. The DNA for the CDR3 is TGTGCCAGCAGCTTAGATCCCAACAGGGTAGGCCCCTACGAGCAGTACTTC. This sequence encodes CASSLDPNRVGPYEQYF.

The V call is TRBV21-1, the J call TRBJ1-5; the table's D gene call, TRBD1, was not cross checked with the DNA. TRBV21-1 is recorded as a pseudogene. This CDR3 has 16 residues. This chain's CDR3 is CASSLRTGGLGQPQHF. Here the CDR3 DNA reads TGTGCCAGCAGCCTAAGGACAGGGGGCCTTGGACAGCCCCAGCATTTT.

This chain connects TRBV27 to TRBJ2-2, with D unresolved. This CDR3 has 13 residues. V lost 6 bases to trimming and J lost 2 bases, with 7 bases between them. Germline lookup yields CDR1 MNHEY and CDR2 SMNVEV (reference sequence). As DNA, the CDR3 is TGTGCCAGCAGCCCTCCAAACACCGGGGAGCTGTTTTTT. Encoded protein: CASSPPNTGELFF.